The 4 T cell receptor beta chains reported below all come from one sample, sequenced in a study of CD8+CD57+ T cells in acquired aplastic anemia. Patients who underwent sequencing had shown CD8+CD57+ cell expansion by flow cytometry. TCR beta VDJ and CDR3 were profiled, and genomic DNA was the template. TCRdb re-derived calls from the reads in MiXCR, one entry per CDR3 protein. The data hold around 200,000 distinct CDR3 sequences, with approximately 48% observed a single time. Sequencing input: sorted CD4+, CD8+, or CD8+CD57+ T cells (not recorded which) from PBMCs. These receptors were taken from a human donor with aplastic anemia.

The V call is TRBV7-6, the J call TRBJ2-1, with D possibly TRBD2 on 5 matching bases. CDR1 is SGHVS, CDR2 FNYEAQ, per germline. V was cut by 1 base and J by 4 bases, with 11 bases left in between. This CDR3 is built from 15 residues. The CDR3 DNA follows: TGTGCCAGCAGCTTAGTGGGAGTAGGTTACAATGAGCAGTTCTTC. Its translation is CASSLVGVGYNEQFF.

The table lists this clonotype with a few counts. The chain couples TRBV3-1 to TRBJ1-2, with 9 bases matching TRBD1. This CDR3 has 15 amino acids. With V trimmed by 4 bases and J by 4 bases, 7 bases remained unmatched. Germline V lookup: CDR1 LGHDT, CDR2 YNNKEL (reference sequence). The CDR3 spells CASSLWDRVSYGYTF. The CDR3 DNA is TGTGCCAGCAGCCTCTGGGACAGGGTGAGCTATGGCTACACCTTC. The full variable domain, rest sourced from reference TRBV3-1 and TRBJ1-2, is DTAVSQTPKYLVTQMGNDKSIKCEQNLGHDTMYWYKQDSKKFLKIMFSYNNKELIINETVPNRFSPKSPDKAHLNLHINSLELGDSAVYFCASSLWDRVSYGYTFGSGTRLTVV.

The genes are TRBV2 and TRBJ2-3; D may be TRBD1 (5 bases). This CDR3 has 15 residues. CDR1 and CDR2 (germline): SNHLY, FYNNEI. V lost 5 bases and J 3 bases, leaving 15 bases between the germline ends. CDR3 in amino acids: CASSLGGARTDTQYF. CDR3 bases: TGTGCCAGCAGTTTGGGTGGGGCAAGGACAGATACGCAGTATTTT.

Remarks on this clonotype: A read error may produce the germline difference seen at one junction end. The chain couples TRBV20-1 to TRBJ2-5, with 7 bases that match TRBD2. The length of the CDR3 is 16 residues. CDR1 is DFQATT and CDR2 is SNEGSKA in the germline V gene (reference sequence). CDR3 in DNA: TGCAGTGCTTACGGGGGAGGGCCTGGGCATCAAGAGACCCAGCACTTC. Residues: CSAYGGGPGHQETQHF.